The TCR beta chain described here comes from a study of control samples from healthy donors and cancer patients. This CDR3 spans 16 amino acids. V lost 0 bases to trimming and J lost 4 bases, with 11 bases between them. Per germline, CDR1 SGHDT and CDR2 YYEEEE. Clones were read by immunoSEQ multiplex PCR, and TCRdb kept only the in-frame ones, dropping some. The sample has over 120,000 clones; just under 95% are singletons. V and J are TRBV5-6 and TRBJ2-6, with D maybe TRBD1 (5 bases). The sequencing input was PBMCs. The TCR was taken from a man in his 60s with colorectal cancer. The CDR3 nucleotides read TGTGCCAGCAGCTTGGCGACAGTACCCGGGGCCAACGTCCTGACTTTC. Its translation is CASSLATVPGANVLTF.